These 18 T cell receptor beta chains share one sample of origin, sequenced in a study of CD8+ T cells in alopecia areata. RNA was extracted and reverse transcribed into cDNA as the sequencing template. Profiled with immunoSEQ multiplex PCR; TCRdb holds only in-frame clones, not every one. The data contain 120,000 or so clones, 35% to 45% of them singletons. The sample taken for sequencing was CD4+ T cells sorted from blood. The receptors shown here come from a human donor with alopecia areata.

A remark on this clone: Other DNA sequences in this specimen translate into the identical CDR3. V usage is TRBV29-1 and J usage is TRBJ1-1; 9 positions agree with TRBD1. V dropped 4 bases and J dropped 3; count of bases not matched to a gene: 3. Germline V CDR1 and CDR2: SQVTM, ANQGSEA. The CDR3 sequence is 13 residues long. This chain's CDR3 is CSVVRTGDTEAFF. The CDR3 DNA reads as TGCAGCGTTGTACGGACAGGGGACACTGAAGCTTTCTTT.

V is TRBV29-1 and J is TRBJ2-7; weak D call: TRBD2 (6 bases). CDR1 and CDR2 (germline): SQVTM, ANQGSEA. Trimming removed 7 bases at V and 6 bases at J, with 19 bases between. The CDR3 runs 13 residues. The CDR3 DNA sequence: TGCAGCGGGCGGGGAGGAACTGGGTCCGAGCAGTACTTC. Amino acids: CSGRGGTGSEQYF.

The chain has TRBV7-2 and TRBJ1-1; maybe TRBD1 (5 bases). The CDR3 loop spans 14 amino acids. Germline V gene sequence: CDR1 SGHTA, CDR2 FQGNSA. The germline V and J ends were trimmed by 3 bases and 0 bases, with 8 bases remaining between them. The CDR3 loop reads CASSLAQVNTEAFF. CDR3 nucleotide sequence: TGTGCCAGCAGCTTGGCACAGGTGAACACTGAAGCTTTCTTT.

The CDR3 DNA reads as TGCACCGGGGCCTCTAGCACAGATACGCAGTATTTT. Residues: CTGASSTDTQYF. The V gene is TRBV29-1, the J gene TRBJ2-3; D is possibly TRBD1 or TRBD2 (5 bases each). Germline lookup yields CDR1 SQVTM and CDR2 ANQGSEA. This CDR3 has 12 residues.

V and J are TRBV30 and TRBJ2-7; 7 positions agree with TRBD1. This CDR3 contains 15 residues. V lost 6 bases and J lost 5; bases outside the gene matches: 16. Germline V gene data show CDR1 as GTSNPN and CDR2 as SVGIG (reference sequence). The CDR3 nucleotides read TGTGCCTGCTTACCGCCTCCGGGACAGTTCGACGAGCAGTACTTC. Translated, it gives CACLPPPGQFDEQYF. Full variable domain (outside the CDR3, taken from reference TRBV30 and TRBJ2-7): SQTIHQWPATLVQPVGSPLSLECTVEGTSNPNLYWYRQAAGRGLQLLFYSVGIGQISSEVPQNLSASRPQDRQFILSSKKLLLSDSGFYLCACLPPPGQFDEQYFGPGTRLTVT.

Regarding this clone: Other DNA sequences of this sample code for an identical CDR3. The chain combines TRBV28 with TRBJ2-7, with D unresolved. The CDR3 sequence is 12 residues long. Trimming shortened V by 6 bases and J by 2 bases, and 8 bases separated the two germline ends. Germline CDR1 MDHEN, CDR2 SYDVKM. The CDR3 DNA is TGTGCCAGCAGGGGATCTACCTACGAGCAGTACTTC. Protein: CASRGSTYEQYF.

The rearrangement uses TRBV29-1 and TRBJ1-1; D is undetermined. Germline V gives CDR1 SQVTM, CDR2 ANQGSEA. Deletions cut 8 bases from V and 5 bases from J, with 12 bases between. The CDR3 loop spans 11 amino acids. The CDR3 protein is CSPRWGTEAFF. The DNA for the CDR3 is TGCAGCCCTCGATGGGGTACTGAAGCTTTCTTT.

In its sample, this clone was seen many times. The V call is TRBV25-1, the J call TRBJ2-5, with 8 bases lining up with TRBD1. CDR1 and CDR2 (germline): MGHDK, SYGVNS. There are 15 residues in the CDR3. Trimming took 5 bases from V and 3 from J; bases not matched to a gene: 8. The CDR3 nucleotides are TGTGCCAGCAGTCGGAGGACAGGGATAGAAGAGACCCAGTACTTC. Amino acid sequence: CASSRRTGIEETQYF.

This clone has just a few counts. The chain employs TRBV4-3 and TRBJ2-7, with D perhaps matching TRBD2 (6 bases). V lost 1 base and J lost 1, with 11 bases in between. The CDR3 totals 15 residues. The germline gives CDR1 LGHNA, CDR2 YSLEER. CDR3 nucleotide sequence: TGCGCCAGCAGCCAAGCGGGCGGGGTATCCTACGAGCAGTACTTC. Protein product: CASSQAGGVSYEQYF.

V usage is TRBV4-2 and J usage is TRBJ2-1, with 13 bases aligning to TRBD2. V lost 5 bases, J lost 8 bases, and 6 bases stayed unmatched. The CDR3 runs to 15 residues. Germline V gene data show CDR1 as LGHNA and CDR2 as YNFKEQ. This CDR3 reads CASSELAGGLDEQFF. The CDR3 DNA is TGTGCCAGCAGCGAACTAGCGGGAGGGCTCGATGAGCAGTTCTTC.

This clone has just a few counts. The CDR3 reads CSVTTGTGYQPQHF. The CDR3 nucleotides read TGCAGCGTCACTACCGGGACAGGGTATCAGCCCCAGCATTTT. The chain has TRBV29-1 and TRBJ1-5, with 9 bases lining up with TRBD1. CDR1 is SQVTM and CDR2 is ANQGSEA in the germline V gene. This CDR3 region has 14 residues. The V gene end was trimmed by 6 bases and the J gene end by 5 bases; junction bases not matched to a gene: 8.

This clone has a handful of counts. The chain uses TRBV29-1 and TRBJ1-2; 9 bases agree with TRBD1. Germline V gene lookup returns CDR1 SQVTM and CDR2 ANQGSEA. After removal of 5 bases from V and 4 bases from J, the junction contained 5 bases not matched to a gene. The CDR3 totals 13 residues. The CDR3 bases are TGCAGCGTTTGGACGACAGGGGGCTATGGCTACACCTTC. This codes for CSVWTTGGYGYTF.

DNA of the CDR3: TGTGCTAGTGGTTTGGCCGACCGCACTTCACCCCTCCACTTT. Protein sequence: CASGLADRTSPLHF. The chain links TRBV12-5 to TRBJ1-6; D unclear. This CDR3 region has 14 residues. The V gene's germline CDR1 is LGHNT and CDR2 FRNRAP. With 1 base removed from V and 9 bases from J, the gap between germline ends came to 10 bases.

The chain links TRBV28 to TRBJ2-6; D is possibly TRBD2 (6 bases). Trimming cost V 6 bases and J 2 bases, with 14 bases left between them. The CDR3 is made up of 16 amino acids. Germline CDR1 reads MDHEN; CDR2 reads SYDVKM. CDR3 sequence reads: CASRPGDGAGANVLTF. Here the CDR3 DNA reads TGTGCCAGCAGGCCGGGGGATGGCGCTGGGGCCAACGTCCTGACTTTC.

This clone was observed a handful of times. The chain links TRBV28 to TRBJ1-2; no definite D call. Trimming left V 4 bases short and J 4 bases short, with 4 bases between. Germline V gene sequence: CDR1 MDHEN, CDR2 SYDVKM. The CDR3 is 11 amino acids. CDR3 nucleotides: TGTGCCAGCAGTTACCCCTATGGCTACACCTTC. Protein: CASSYPYGYTF.

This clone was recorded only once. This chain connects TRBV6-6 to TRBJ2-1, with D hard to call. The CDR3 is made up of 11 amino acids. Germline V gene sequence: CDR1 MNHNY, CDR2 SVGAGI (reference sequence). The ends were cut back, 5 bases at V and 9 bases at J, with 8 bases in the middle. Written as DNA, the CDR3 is TGTGCCAGCAGTCCCGTAATTGAGCAGTTCTTC. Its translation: CASSPVIEQFF.

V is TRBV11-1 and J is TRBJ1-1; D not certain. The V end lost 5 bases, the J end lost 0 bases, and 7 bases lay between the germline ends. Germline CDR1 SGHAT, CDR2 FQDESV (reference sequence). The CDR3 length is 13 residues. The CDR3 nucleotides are TGTGCCAGCAGCGCTGCATTGAACACTGAAGCTTTCTTT. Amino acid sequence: CASSAALNTEAFF.

The CDR3 DNA is TGTGCCAGCAGCTTCCGGACTAGCGGATACACCGGGGAGCTGTTTTTT. It is translated as CASSFRTSGYTGELFF. V and J are TRBV13 and TRBJ2-2, with 10 bases matching TRBD2. Germline V gene lookup returns CDR1 PRHDT and CDR2 FYEKMQ (reference sequence). J was trimmed by 3 bases and V by 3 bases; bases with no gene match: 4. CDR3 length: 16 amino acids.